The 3 T cell receptor beta chains reported below all come from one sample, sequenced in a study of T cell clonality in common variable immunodeficiency. Study findings and constraints: In common variable immunodeficiency, TCR beta chains reportedly carried fewer deletions and N-nucleotide insertions.

Which antigens these TCRs recognize remains unknown. Here immunoSEQ multiplex PCR was the method, and the copy in TCRdb shows in-frame clones only, minus some. The sample has 30,000 to 40,000 clones, none seen only once. What was sequenced was peripheral blood mononuclear cells. Receptor source: a human donor with common variable immunodeficiency.

This CDR3 reads CSALLVAGGEQYF. The sequenced part of the CDR3 DNA is TGCAGTGCCCTTTTGGTGGCAGGGGGCGAG. This chain joins TRBV20-1 and TRBJ2-7, with TRBD1 identical over 7 bases. The read ends 3 residues shy of where the CDR3 ends; the end is completed using the germline J gene. The CDR3 runs 13 residues. The ends lost 6 bases at V and 6 bases at J; junction bases unmatched: 11. Germline CDR1 DFQATT, CDR2 SNEGSKA (reference sequence).

This clone was seen ten or more times. The CDR3 is cut off 3 residues early in the read; its end comes from the germline J gene. The chain carries TRBV5-1 and TRBJ2-7; possible D gene TRBD1, 7 bases. The CDR3 covers 12 residues. Germline-derived CDR1 and CDR2 are SGHRS and YFSETQ. V gave up 2 bases and J gave up 6 bases, with 9 bases separating them. Partial CDR3 DNA: TGCGCCAGCAGCTTCCAGGGGGGCGAG. Amino acids: CASSFQGGE. The whole CDR3 is CASSFQGGEQYF. The entire variable domain, with the rest obtained from reference TRBV5-1 and TRBJ2-7, is as follows: KAGVTQTPRYLIKTRGQQVTLSCSPISGHRSVSWYQQTPGQGLQFLFEYFSETQRNKGNFPGRFSGRQFSNSRSEMNVSTLELGDSALYLCASSFQGGEQYFGPGTRLTVT.

This clone was found a few times. The CDR3 extends 3 residues past the end of the read, so its final part is completed from the germline J gene. The chain joins TRBV19 to TRBJ1-3; D is ambiguous. Germline CDR1 reads LNHDA; CDR2 reads SQIVND (reference sequence). The CDR3 totals 16 residues. Deletions cut 5 bases from V and 0 bases from J, with 14 bases between. CDR3 bases read: TGTGCCAGTAGTCGCCAAGAGGCTCTCTCTGGAAACACC. It codes for CASSRQEALSGNT. The full-length CDR3 reads as CASSRQEALSGNTIYF.